This T cell receptor (beta chain) stems from a study of blood T cell repertoires in COVID-19. Overall study context: There were acute and convalescent COVID-19 samples, and they came from the United States, Italy and Spain.

Methods used by the authors: Amplifying reference gene primers gave estimates of nucleated cell counts. The method was immunoSEQ multiplex PCR; TCRdb's version includes in-frame clones alone and lacks a portion of them. That table supplies the V and J calls and clone size; D and trimming were determined from the DNA. This sample has about 180,000 clones, with 80% to 85% found just once. Germline V gene sequence: CDR1 SNHLY, CDR2 FYNNEI. Trimming removed 5 bases from V and 4 bases from J, with 8 bases in between. CDR3 size: 13 residues. Seattle cases were enrolled at active infection and followed longitudinally.

The J gene is TRBJ2-2, the V gene TRBV2; a weak D match, TRBD2 (7 bases). This TCR was sampled from a woman aged 80 or over with COVID-19, enrolled during active disease. The sample consisted of peripheral blood. The CDR3 reads CASSRGGTGELFF. The CDR3 coding sequence is TGTGCCAGCAGTAGGGGGGGCACCGGGGAGCTGTTTTTT.